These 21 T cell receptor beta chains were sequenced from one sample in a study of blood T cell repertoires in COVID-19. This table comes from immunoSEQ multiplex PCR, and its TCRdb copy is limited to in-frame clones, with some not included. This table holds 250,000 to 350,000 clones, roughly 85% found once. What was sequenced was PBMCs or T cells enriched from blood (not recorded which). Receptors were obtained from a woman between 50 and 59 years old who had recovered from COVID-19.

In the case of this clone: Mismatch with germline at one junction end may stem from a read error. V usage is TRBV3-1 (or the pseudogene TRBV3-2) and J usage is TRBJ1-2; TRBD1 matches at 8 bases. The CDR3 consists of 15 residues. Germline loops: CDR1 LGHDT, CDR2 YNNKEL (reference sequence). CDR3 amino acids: CASSPGTGFLSGFAF. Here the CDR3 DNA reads TGTGCCAGCAGCCCCGGGACAGGCTTTTTAAGTGGTTTTGCCTTC.

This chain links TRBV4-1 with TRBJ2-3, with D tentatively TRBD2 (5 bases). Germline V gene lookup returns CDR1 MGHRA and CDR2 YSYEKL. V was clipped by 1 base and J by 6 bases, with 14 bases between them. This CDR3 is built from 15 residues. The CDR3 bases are TGCGCCAGCAGCCAAGTGGGAGTTAGTCGCGATACGCAGTATTTT. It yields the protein CASSQVGVSRDTQYF.

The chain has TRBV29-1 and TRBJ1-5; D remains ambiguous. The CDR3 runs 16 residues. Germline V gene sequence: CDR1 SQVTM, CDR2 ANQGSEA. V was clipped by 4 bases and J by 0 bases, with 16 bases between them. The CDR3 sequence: CSVVLAAGYSNQPQHF. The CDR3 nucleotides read TGCAGCGTTGTACTAGCCGCGGGGTATAGCAATCAGCCCCAGCATTTT.

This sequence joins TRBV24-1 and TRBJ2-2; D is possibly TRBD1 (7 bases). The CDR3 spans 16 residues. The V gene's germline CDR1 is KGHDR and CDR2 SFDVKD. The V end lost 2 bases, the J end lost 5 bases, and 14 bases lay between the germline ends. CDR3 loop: CATSDSPQGRTGELFF. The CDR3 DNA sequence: TGTGCCACCAGTGATTCCCCACAGGGGAGGACCGGGGAGCTGTTTTTT.

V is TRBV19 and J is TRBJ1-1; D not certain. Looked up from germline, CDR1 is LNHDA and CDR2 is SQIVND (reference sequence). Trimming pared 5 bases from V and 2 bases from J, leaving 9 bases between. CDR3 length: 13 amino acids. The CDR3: CASSDTANTEAFF. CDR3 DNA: TGTGCCAGTAGTGATACAGCTAACACTGAAGCTTTCTTT.

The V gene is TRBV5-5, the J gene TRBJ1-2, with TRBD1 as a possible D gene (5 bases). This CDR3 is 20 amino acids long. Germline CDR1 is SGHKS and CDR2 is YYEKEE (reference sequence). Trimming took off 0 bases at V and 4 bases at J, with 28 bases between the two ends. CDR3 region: CASSLGQTLPSFSFGYGYTF. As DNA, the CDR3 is TGTGCCAGCAGCTTGGGACAGACCCTCCCCTCCTTCTCCTTTGGCTATGGCTACACCTTC. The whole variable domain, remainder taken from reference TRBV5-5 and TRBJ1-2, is DAGVTQSPTHLIKTRGQQVTLRCSPISGHKSVSWYQQVLGQGPQFIFQYYEKEERGRGNFPDRFSARQFPNYSSELNVNALLLGDSALYLCASSLGQTLPSFSFGYGYTFGSGTRLTVV.

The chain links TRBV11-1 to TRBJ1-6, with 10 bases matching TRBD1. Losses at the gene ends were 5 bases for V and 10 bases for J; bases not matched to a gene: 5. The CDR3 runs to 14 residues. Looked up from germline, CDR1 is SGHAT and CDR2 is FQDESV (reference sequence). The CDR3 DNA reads TGTGCCAGCAGCCCGGACAGGGGGACGTCACCCCTCCACTTT. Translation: CASSPDRGTSPLHF.

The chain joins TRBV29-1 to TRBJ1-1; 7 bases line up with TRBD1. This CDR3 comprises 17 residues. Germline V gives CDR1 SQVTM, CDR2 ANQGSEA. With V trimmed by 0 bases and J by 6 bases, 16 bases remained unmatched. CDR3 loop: CSVEDPEGGDSTAEAFF. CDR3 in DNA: TGCAGCGTTGAAGATCCTGAAGGGGGCGACTCTACAGCTGAAGCTTTCTTT.

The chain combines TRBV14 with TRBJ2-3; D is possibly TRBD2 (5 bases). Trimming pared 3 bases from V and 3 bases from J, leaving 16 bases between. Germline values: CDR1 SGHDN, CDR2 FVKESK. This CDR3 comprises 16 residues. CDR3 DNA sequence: TGTGCCAGCAGCCATGTCAGCGGCGTTTGGACAGATACGCAGTATTTT. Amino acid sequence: CASSHVSGVWTDTQYF.

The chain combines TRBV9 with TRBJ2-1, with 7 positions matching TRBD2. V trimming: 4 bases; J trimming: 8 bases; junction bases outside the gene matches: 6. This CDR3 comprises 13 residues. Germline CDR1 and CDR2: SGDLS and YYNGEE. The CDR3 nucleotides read TGTGCCAGCAGCCCGCGGGAGTACGATGAGCAGTTCTTC. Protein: CASSPREYDEQFF. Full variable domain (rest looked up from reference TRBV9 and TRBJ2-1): DSGVTQTPKHLITATGQRVTLRCSPRSGDLSVYWYQQSLDQGLQFLIQYYNGEERAKGNILERFSAQQFPDLHSELNLSSLELGDSALYFCASSPREYDEQFFGPGTRLTVL.

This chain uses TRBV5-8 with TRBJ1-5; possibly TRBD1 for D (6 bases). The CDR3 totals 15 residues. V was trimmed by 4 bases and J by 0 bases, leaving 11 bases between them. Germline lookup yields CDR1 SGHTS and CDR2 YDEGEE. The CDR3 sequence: CASSTGTYSNQPQHF. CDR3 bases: TGTGCCAGCAGCACAGGGACGTATAGCAATCAGCCCCAGCATTTT.

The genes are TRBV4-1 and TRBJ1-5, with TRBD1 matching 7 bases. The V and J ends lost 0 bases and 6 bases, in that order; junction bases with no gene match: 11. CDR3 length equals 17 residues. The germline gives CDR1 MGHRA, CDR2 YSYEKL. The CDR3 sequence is CASSQEGDRVGSQPQHF. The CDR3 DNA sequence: TGCGCCAGCAGCCAAGAGGGCGACAGGGTAGGGTCTCAGCCCCAGCATTTT.

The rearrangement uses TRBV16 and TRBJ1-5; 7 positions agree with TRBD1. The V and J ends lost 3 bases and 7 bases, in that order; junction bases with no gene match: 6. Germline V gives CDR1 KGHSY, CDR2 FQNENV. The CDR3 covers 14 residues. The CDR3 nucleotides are TGTGCCAGCAGCCACGACAGGGTCGGGCAGCCCCAGCATTTT. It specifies CASSHDRVGQPQHF.

The CDR3 DNA is TGTGCCAGCAGGCTAGCGGGCGGTGCGGATGAGCAGTTCTTC. This translates into CASRLAGGADEQFF. This sequence joins TRBV6-5 and TRBJ2-1; 8 nucleotides align to TRBD2. CDR1 and CDR2 (germline): MNHEY, SVGAGI. This CDR3 contains 14 residues. Germline trimming cut 6 bases from V and 8 bases from J; bases unmatched to any gene: 9.

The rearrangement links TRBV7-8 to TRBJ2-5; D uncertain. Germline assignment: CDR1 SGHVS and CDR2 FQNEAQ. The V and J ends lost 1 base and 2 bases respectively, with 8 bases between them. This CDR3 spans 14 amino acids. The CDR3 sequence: CASSLGPVQETQYF. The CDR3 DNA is TGTGCCAGCAGCTTAGGTCCAGTACAAGAGACCCAGTACTTC. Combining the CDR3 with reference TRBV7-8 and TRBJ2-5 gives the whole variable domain GAGVSQSPRYKVAKRGQDVALRCDPISGHVSLFWYQQALGQGPEFLTYFQNEAQLDKSGLPSDRFFAERPEGSVSTLKIQRTQQEDSAVYLCASSLGPVQETQYFGPGTRLLVL.

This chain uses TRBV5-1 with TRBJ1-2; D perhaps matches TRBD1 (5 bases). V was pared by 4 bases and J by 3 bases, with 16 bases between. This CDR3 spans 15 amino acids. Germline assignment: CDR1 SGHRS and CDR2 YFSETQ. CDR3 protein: CASSPEGQTDYGYTF. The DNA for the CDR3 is TGCGCCAGCAGCCCGGAGGGGCAGACCGACTATGGCTACACCTTC. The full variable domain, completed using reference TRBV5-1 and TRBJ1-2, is KAGVTQTPRYLIKTRGQQVTLSCSPISGHRSVSWYQQTPGQGLQFLFEYFSETQRNKGNFPGRFSGRQFSNSRSEMNVSTLELGDSALYLCASSPEGQTDYGYTFGSGTRLTVV.

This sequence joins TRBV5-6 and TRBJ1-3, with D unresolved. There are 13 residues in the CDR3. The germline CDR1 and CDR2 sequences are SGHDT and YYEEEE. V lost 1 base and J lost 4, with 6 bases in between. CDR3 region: CASSLRRGNTIYF. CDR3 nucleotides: TGTGCCAGCAGCTTGAGGAGAGGAAACACCATATATTTT.

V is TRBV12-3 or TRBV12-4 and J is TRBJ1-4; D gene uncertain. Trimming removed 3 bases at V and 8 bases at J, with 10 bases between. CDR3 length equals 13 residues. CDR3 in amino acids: CASSFRAREKLFF. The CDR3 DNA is TGTGCCAGCAGTTTTAGAGCTCGGGAAAAACTGTTTTTT.

The CDR3 protein is CASTKQGYNSPLHF. The CDR3 DNA sequence: TGTGCCAGCACCAAACAGGGCTATAATTCACCCCTCCACTTT. The chain joins TRBV6-5 to TRBJ1-6, with D possibly being TRBD1 (6 bases). The CDR3 contains 14 residues. V dropped 7 bases and J dropped 3 bases, with 10 bases sitting between them. Germline CDR1 and CDR2: MNHEY and SVGAGI.

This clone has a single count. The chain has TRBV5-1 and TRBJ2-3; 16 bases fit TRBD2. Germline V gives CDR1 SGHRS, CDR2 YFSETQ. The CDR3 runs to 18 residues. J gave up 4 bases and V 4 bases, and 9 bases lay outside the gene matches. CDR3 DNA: TGCGCCAGCAGCCTTACCGGGACTAGCGGGGGGGCCGCAGATACGCAGTATTTT. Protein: CASSLTGTSGGAADTQYF.

CDR3 in amino acids: CASSVAAGKGEKLFF. CDR3 nucleotides: TGTGCCAGCAGCGTAGCCGCAGGGAAGGGTGAAAAACTGTTTTTT. The V gene is TRBV9, the J gene TRBJ1-4; tentatively, D is TRBD1 (5 bases). From germline, CDR1 is SGDLS and CDR2 YYNGEE. This CDR3 has 15 residues. V was clipped by 0 bases and J by 7 bases, with 13 bases between them.